This TCR beta chain was sequenced during a study of regulatory T cells in long-lasting Graves disease. General study results and limits: TCR diversity was lower in persistent Graves' patients than in newly diagnosed ones.

TCR beta libraries were built with iRepertoire HTBI primers and Arm-PCR of CDR3 regions. Original methodology: Some 60 TRBV and approximately 13 TRBJ segments were identified across samples. MiXCR, run by TCRdb on the multiplex PCR reads, gives a single entry per CDR3 protein. TCRdb assigned the V and J calls; the authors' analysis was not used. The sample includes a few hundred thousand distinct CDR3 sequences, roughly 21% of them seen just once. This clonotype was recorded many times. The antigen is undetermined. Indicated time point: persistent/refractory GD, antithyroid drugs over 5 years with positive TRAb. Extracted PBMC RNA gave rise to the TCR library. Sequenced here: peripheral blood mononuclear cells (PBMCs), sampled when the disease was refractory, from a patient treated with antithyroid drugs. The TCR sequence derives from a female donor with Graves disease.

The CDR3 loop is CSATLTGANVLTF. The CDR3 nucleotides read TGCAGTGCTACCTTGACCGGGGCCAACGTCCTGACTTTC. The chain has TRBV20-1 and TRBJ2-6; D is undetermined. Trimming took off 4 bases at V and 4 bases at J, with 8 bases between the two ends. The CDR3 spans 13 residues. CDR1 DFQATT and CDR2 SNEGSKA come from the germline V gene (reference sequence).